What follows are 17 T cell receptor beta chains derived from one specimen sequenced in a study of OX40 agonist ivuxolimab in advanced cancers. TCRdb's copy holds only in-frame clones and misses some; the assay was immunoSEQ multiplex PCR. The sample lists over 30,000 clones; roughly 82% were seen once. The sample consisted of CD4+ or CD8+ T cells sorted from blood, taken in a trial of the OX40 agonist ivuxolimab. All receptors derive from an adult with an advanced solid tumor such as melanoma, head and neck, liver or kidney cancer.

The V gene is TRBV16, the J gene TRBJ1-2; 9 nucleotides align to TRBD1. Looked up from germline, CDR1 is KGHSY and CDR2 is FQNENV. Trimming cost V 1 base and J 2 bases; bases outside gene matches: 8. The CDR3 consists of 17 residues. CDR3 residues: CASSQLGIGQGNYGYTF. The DNA of the CDR3 is TGTGCCAGCAGCCAATTGGGTATCGGACAGGGGAACTATGGCTACACCTTC.

The chain couples TRBV6-5 to TRBJ1-2; TRBD1 might be the D (6 bases). The germline V gene encodes CDR1 MNHEY and CDR2 SVGAGI. Trimming took off 5 bases at V and 4 bases at J, with 11 bases between the two ends. This CDR3 region has 13 residues. In DNA, the CDR3 is TGTGCCAGCAGTGCGCAGGGGTTCTATGGCTACACCTTC. Its protein product is CASSAQGFYGYTF.

This rearrangement joins TRBV28 to TRBJ1-3; D gene unclear. V lost 1 base and J 4 bases, leaving 11 bases between the germline ends. The germline V gene encodes CDR1 MDHEN and CDR2 SYDVKM. CDR3 length: 15 residues. The CDR3 protein is CASSLSGRGGNTIYF. CDR3 nucleotides: TGTGCCAGCAGTTTATCAGGTCGGGGAGGAAACACCATATATTTT.

The chain is built from TRBV18 and TRBJ2-2; no reliable D call. The V end lost 6 bases, the J end lost 3 bases, and 11 bases lay between the germline ends. CDR1 is KGHSH and CDR2 is LQKENI in the germline V gene. The CDR3 runs to 14 residues. CDR3 sequence (DNA): TGTGCCAGCTCCCCGCCGACTTACACCGGGGAGCTGTTTTTT. Protein product: CASSPPTYTGELFF.

This chain joins TRBV5-4 and TRBJ2-7; D not resolved. Germline CDR1 reads SGHNT; CDR2 reads YYREEE (reference sequence). V was shortened by 0 bases and J by 7 bases, with 11 bases between the two germline ends. CDR3 length equals 13 residues. CDR3 nucleotide sequence: TGTGCCAGCAGCTTGGTAGTAGCCGGGGAGCAGTACTTC. The encoded protein is CASSLVVAGEQYF.

The J gene is TRBJ1-2, the V gene TRBV18, with D tentatively TRBD1 (5 bases). CDR3 size: 14 residues. The germline V gene encodes CDR1 KGHSH and CDR2 LQKENI. Trimming pared 5 bases from V and 4 bases from J, leaving 14 bases between. CDR3 protein: CASSASDSVYGYTF. As DNA, the CDR3 is TGTGCCAGCTCAGCAAGTGACAGTGTCTATGGCTACACCTTC.

This sequence joins TRBV5-5 and TRBJ1-6; D gene unclear. The CDR3 runs to 17 residues. Germline values: CDR1 SGHKS, CDR2 YYEKEE (reference sequence). V was cut by 1 base and J by 8 bases, with 19 bases left in between. CDR3 in amino acids: CASSLLAGRTSDSPLHF. DNA of the CDR3: TGTGCCAGCAGCTTGTTAGCAGGTCGAACTTCGGATTCACCCCTCCACTTT.

The rearrangement links TRBV19 to TRBJ2-2, with 8 nucleotides matching TRBD2. CDR3 length equals 16 residues. CDR1 LNHDA and CDR2 SQIVND come from the germline V gene (reference sequence). Trimming removed 3 bases from V and 3 bases from J; junction bases left unmatched: 6. CDR3 DNA: TGTGCCAGTAGTATCCCTCGGGGGGGCTACACCGGGGAGCTGTTTTTT. Translation gives CASSIPRGGYTGELFF.

The gene calls are TRBV19 and TRBJ2-7, with 9 positions matching TRBD1. CDR1 and CDR2 from the germline V gene are LNHDA and SQIVND (reference sequence). The J segment lost 4 bases and the V segment lost 8 bases, leaving 6 bases of the junction unmatched. This CDR3 is 13 amino acids long. As DNA, the CDR3 is TGTGCCAGTGGGGACAGGGACGGATACGAGCAGTACTTC. Amino acid sequence: CASGDRDGYEQYF.

V usage is TRBV11-3 and J usage is TRBJ2-7; D may be TRBD2 (5 bases). CDR1 and CDR2 (germline): SGHNT, YENEEA. The CDR3 length is 13 residues. Between the trimmed V and J ends, which lost 5 bases and 4 bases, there was a span of 12 bases. The DNA for the CDR3 is TGTGCCAGCAGCCCCCGGGGTGGATACGAGCAGTACTTC. Amino acid sequence: CASSPRGGYEQYF.

This clone was seen more than once but under ten times. The chain couples TRBV10-3 to TRBJ2-7; TRBD1 or TRBD2 may be the D gene (5 bases each). The CDR3 runs to 13 residues. V was clipped by 5 bases and J by 3 bases, with 11 bases between them. Per the germline V gene, CDR1 is ENHRY and CDR2 is SYGVKD. The DNA of the CDR3 is TGTGCCATCAGTCGGGGCCTAGACTACGAGCAGTACTTC. Its translation is CAISRGLDYEQYF.

V is TRBV5-4 and J is TRBJ2-2, with TRBD2 matching over 8 bases. Losses at the gene ends were 0 bases for V and 6 bases for J; bases not matched to a gene: 4. This CDR3 spans 15 amino acids. Germline values: CDR1 SGHNT, CDR2 YYREEE (reference sequence). CDR3 sequence reads: CASSLASGSAGELFF. The DNA for the CDR3 is TGTGCCAGCAGCTTGGCAAGCGGGAGCGCCGGGGAGCTGTTTTTT.

This clone was picked up one time. The chain combines TRBV7-9 with TRBJ1-1; no definite D call. The CDR3 length is 17 residues. The germline gives CDR1 SEHNR, CDR2 FQNEAQ (reference sequence). Trimming stripped 2 bases from V and 1 base from J, with 17 bases between. The CDR3 nucleotides are TGTGCCAGCAGCTTAAACAACTTCCGGGGTTGGAACACTGAAGCTTTCTTT. It codes for CASSLNNFRGWNTEAFF.

The chain joins TRBV5-1 to TRBJ2-1, with D perhaps TRBD2 (5 bases). From germline, CDR1 is SGHRS and CDR2 YFSETQ. The CDR3 extends over 14 amino acids. V shed 4 bases and J shed 2 bases, with 10 bases lying between them. The CDR3 nucleotides are TGCGCCAGCAGCGCCGGGATGACCTACAATGAGCAGTTCTTC. It encodes CASSAGMTYNEQFF.

This sequence joins TRBV27 and TRBJ1-5, with no clear D. This CDR3 is built from 14 residues. Germline-derived CDR1 and CDR2 are MNHEY and SMNVEV (reference sequence). Deletions cut 6 bases from V and 2 bases from J, with 11 bases between. In DNA, the CDR3 is TGTGCCAGCAGCCGTAATAGTGGCAATCAGCCCCAGCATTTT. Protein product: CASSRNSGNQPQHF.

The V call is TRBV19, the J call TRBJ2-7; D uncertain. The germline V gene encodes CDR1 LNHDA and CDR2 SQIVND (reference sequence). With 3 bases removed from V and 1 base from J, the gap between germline ends came to 7 bases. This CDR3 region has 13 residues. This CDR3 reads CASSIHTSYEQYF. CDR3 nucleotide sequence: TGTGCCAGTAGTATTCATACATCCTACGAGCAGTACTTC.

The chain recombines TRBV5-4 with TRBJ2-7; D not certain. Germline V lookup: CDR1 SGHNT, CDR2 YYREEE (reference sequence). With 0 bases removed from V and 7 bases from J, the gap between germline ends came to 8 bases. The CDR3 loop spans 12 amino acids. The CDR3 is CASSLAHREQYF. DNA of the CDR3: TGTGCCAGCAGCTTGGCCCATCGGGAGCAGTACTTC.